The 23 T cell receptor beta chains given below trace back to one sample, sequenced in a study of blood T cell repertoires in COVID-19. Clones were read by immunoSEQ multiplex PCR, and TCRdb kept only the in-frame ones, dropping some. The sample holds around 300,000 clones, around 86% seen once. Input material: peripheral blood. These receptors came from a man aged 50-60 years with active or convalescent COVID-19.

This rearrangement joins TRBV15 to TRBJ2-2; TRBD2 aligns across 13 bases. Germline V lookup: CDR1 LNHNV, CDR2 YYDKDF (reference sequence). The CDR3 loop spans 15 amino acids. V gave up 6 bases and J gave up 5 bases; unmatched junction bases: 3. The CDR3 spells CATSRTSGRTGELFF. DNA for the CDR3: TGTGCCACCAGTAGGACTAGCGGGAGAACCGGGGAGCTGTTTTTT.

This chain joins TRBV2 and TRBJ1-5; no reliable D call. CDR3 length equals 14 residues. Germline-derived CDR1 and CDR2 are SNHLY and FYNNEI. Trimming shortened V by 2 bases and J by 9 bases, and 14 bases separated the two germline ends. The CDR3, as DNA: TGTGCCAGCAGTGAAAGCGGTCCCCTTGGGCCCCAGCATTTT. Its translation: CASSESGPLGPQHF.

The chain employs TRBV5-6 and TRBJ1-6; 7 nucleotides line up with TRBD1. The trim removed 3 bases at V and 9 bases at J, leaving 15 bases unmatched. CDR1 and CDR2 (germline): SGHDT, YYEEEE. The CDR3 sequence is 17 residues long. The CDR3 nucleotides read TGTGCCAGCAGCTACGGACAGGCCCGAAGTTATGGTTCACCCCTCCACTTT. Its protein product is CASSYGQARSYGSPLHF.

The chain links TRBV28 to TRBJ1-5, with a tentative D call TRBD1 (6 bases). This CDR3 spans 16 amino acids. Germline V lookup: CDR1 MDHEN, CDR2 SYDVKM. V was shortened by 5 bases and J by 0 bases, with 14 bases between the two germline ends. This chain's CDR3 is CASSPGTRYSNQPQHF. CDR3 DNA: TGTGCCAGCAGTCCCGGGACACGGTATAGCAATCAGCCCCAGCATTTT.

The chain is built from TRBV7-2 and TRBJ1-1; TRBD1 matches 9 bases. Trimming removed 5 bases from V and 10 bases from J; junction bases left unmatched: 5. The length of the CDR3 is 12 residues. Germline V gene lookup returns CDR1 SGHTA and CDR2 FQGNSA. For the CDR3, the DNA is TGTGCCAGCAGCCCAAACAGGGGGCGAGCTTTCTTT. This sequence encodes CASSPNRGRAFF.

CDR3 in amino acids: CASSLGDRGAYEQYF. CDR3 coding DNA: TGTGCCAGCAGCTTGGGCGACAGGGGAGCCTACGAGCAGTACTTC. The V call is TRBV7-8, the J call TRBJ2-7; 8 nucleotides line up with TRBD1. After removal of 3 bases from V and 2 bases from J, the junction contained 6 bases not matched to a gene. Germline V gene lookup returns CDR1 SGHVS and CDR2 FQNEAQ. CDR3 size: 15 residues.

This rearrangement joins TRBV19 to TRBJ2-2; D may be TRBD2 (6 bases). This CDR3 spans 13 amino acids. The V gene's germline CDR1 is LNHDA and CDR2 SQIVND (reference sequence). V was clipped by 6 bases and J by 6 bases, with 11 bases between them. CDR3 sequence: CASRQGGPGELFF. CDR3 bases: TGTGCCAGTAGGCAGGGAGGACCCGGGGAGCTGTTTTTT.

The chain recombines TRBV13 with TRBJ1-2, with D perhaps matching TRBD1 (5 bases). Trimming pared 5 bases from V and 4 bases from J, leaving 11 bases between. This CDR3 contains 13 residues. Germline assignment: CDR1 PRHDT and CDR2 FYEKMQ (reference sequence). The CDR3 sequence is CASSHRGSYGYTF. In DNA, the CDR3 is TGTGCCAGCAGCCACCGGGGGTCCTATGGCTACACCTTC.

The V and J genes are TRBV28 and TRBJ2-7; 8 positions match TRBD1. Germline assignment: CDR1 MDHEN and CDR2 SYDVKM. After removal of 5 bases from V and 2 bases from J, the junction contained 5 bases not matched to a gene. The CDR3 is 14 residues long. The CDR3 loop reads CASSLSTGAYEQYF. CDR3 nucleotides: TGTGCCAGCAGTCTCTCGACAGGGGCCTACGAGCAGTACTTC.

This clone has more than one count but fewer than ten. This chain uses TRBV18 with TRBJ2-7, with TRBD2 identical over 7 bases. The V gene's germline CDR1 is KGHSH and CDR2 LQKENI. The J segment lost 2 bases and the V segment lost 2 bases, leaving 3 bases of the junction unmatched. CDR3 length: 14 residues. The CDR3 DNA follows: TGTGCCAGCTCACCAGCGGGGACTACCTACGAGCAGTACTTC. It specifies CASSPAGTTYEQYF.

The rearrangement links TRBV28 to TRBJ1-2; the match to TRBD1 covers 8 bases. J lost 1 base, V lost 5 bases, and 6 bases had no gene match. The CDR3 totals 15 residues. Looked up from germline, CDR1 is MDHEN and CDR2 is SYDVKM. CDR3 protein: CASSPGQVFNYGYTF. CDR3 nucleotides: TGTGCCAGCAGTCCGGGACAGGTTTTTAACTATGGCTACACCTTC.

This clone appeared a few times. In nucleotides, the CDR3 is TGTGCCAGCAGCTTATTTGGCGGCAAAACGAACACTGAAGCTTTCTTT. It translates to CASSLFGGKTNTEAFF. The chain carries TRBV7-8 and TRBJ1-1; D is unresolved. CDR1 is SGHVS and CDR2 is FQNEAQ in the germline V gene. The CDR3 is 16 amino acids. The V gene lost 2 bases and the J gene lost 1 base, with 14 bases spanning the gap.

The J gene is TRBJ2-5, the V gene TRBV15; D is unclear. In germline, CDR1 is LNHNV, CDR2 YYDKDF (reference sequence). V shed 1 base and J shed 3 bases, with 9 bases lying between them. CDR3 length: 14 amino acids. The CDR3 sequence is CATSRGWAEETQYF. The CDR3 DNA reads TGTGCCACCAGCAGAGGTTGGGCCGAAGAGACCCAGTACTTC.

The chain carries TRBV24-1 and TRBJ2-7; 7 bases are a match to TRBD1. The CDR3 consists of 12 residues. J was trimmed by 9 bases and V by 4 bases; bases with no gene match: 5. The V gene's germline CDR1 is KGHDR and CDR2 SFDVKD. The CDR3 loop reads CATSESTGPQYF. Written as DNA, the CDR3 is TGTGCCACCAGTGAATCGACAGGGCCGCAGTACTTC.

The chain links TRBV27 to TRBJ2-7, with TRBD1 identical over 9 bases. The CDR3 has 10 residues. Germline values: CDR1 MNHEY, CDR2 SMNVEV (reference sequence). CDR3 nucleotides: TGTACTGGACAGGGGCGCGAGCAGTACTTC. This encodes CTGQGREQYF.

V is TRBV3-1 (or the pseudogene TRBV3-2) and J is TRBJ2-5; D uncertain. The germline gives CDR1 LGHDT, CDR2 YNNKEL (reference sequence). The CDR3 contains 14 residues. Trimming pared 7 bases from V and 5 bases from J, leaving 17 bases between. The CDR3 nucleotides read TGTGCCAGCAATACCCAAGGAGTTGAGGAGACCCAGTACTTC. The encoded protein is CASNTQGVEETQYF.

The chain carries TRBV6-5 and TRBJ1-2; maybe TRBD1 (5 bases). Germline CDR1 is MNHEY and CDR2 is SVGAGI. Trimming shortened V by 6 bases and J by 6 bases, and 14 bases separated the two germline ends. The CDR3 is 13 residues long. The CDR3 region is CASRGEVADGYTF. The CDR3 nucleotides are TGTGCCAGCAGGGGGGAGGTTGCTGATGGCTACACCTTC.

This clone was detected only a few times. This sequence joins TRBV29-1 and TRBJ2-7; D remains ambiguous. Per germline, CDR1 SQVTM and CDR2 ANQGSEA. V was clipped by 5 bases and J by 0 bases, with 11 bases between them. The CDR3 is 13 amino acids. CDR3 DNA: TGCAGCGTTAGACACCGTGGCTCCTACGAGCAGTACTTC. Protein product: CSVRHRGSYEQYF.

The chain combines TRBV5-1 with TRBJ1-5, with D possibly TRBD1 on 5 matching bases. Trimming pared 0 bases from V and 2 bases from J, leaving 9 bases between. Per germline, CDR1 SGHRS and CDR2 YFSETQ. The CDR3 has 15 residues. The CDR3 DNA is TGCGCCAGCAGCTTGGATGGAGGGGGCAATCAGCCCCAGCATTTT. Amino acid sequence: CASSLDGGGNQPQHF.

The gene calls are TRBV9 and TRBJ1-1, with TRBD1 matching 7 bases. The CDR3 consists of 14 residues. The V segment lost 4 bases and the J segment 0 bases; nucleotides outside the gene matches: 3. The germline gives CDR1 SGDLS, CDR2 YYNGEE. For the CDR3, the DNA is TGTGCCAGCAGCAAGGACAGGATGAACACTGAAGCTTTCTTT. Translating gives CASSKDRMNTEAFF.

The CDR3 reads CASSFSGYSNQPQHF. The DNA for the CDR3 is TGTGCCAGCAGTTTTTCAGGCTATAGCAATCAGCCCCAGCATTTT. The rearrangement uses TRBV28 and TRBJ1-5; D is unresolved. CDR1 and CDR2 (germline): MDHEN, SYDVKM. There are 15 residues in the CDR3. Trimming removed 3 bases at V and 0 bases at J, with 9 bases between.

The rearrangement joins TRBV2 to TRBJ2-2; TRBD1 matches at 8 bases. The CDR3 is 15 residues long. The J segment lost 5 bases and the V segment lost 3 bases, leaving 5 bases of the junction unmatched. Germline V gives CDR1 SNHLY, CDR2 FYNNEI. The CDR3 DNA reads as TGTGCCAGCAGTGAGCAGGGGGCGATAACCGGGGAGCTGTTTTTT. Protein product: CASSEQGAITGELFF.

CDR3 amino acids: CSVDGGYGYTF. CDR3 sequence (DNA): TGCAGCGTTGACGGGGGCTATGGCTACACCTTC. This chain connects TRBV29-1 to TRBJ1-2; D might be TRBD1 (5 bases). The CDR3 is made up of 11 amino acids. Germline loops: CDR1 SQVTM, CDR2 ANQGSEA. Trimming removed 3 bases at V and 4 bases at J, with 6 bases between.